The sequence of this T cell receptor beta chain was determined in a study of control samples from healthy donors and cancer patients. The method was immunoSEQ multiplex PCR; TCRdb's version includes in-frame clones alone and lacks a portion of them. The data contain fewer than 130,000 clones, 88% of them seen just once; the ten biggest clones take up roughly 4%. Per the germline V gene, CDR1 is LGHNA and CDR2 is YNFKEQ. The CDR3 length is 13 residues. V was trimmed by 0 bases and J by 12 bases, leaving 12 bases between them. Sequencing input: PBMCs. The source is a woman aged 55-70 years with lung cancer. The chain employs TRBV4-2 and TRBJ1-5; D ambiguous. This chain's CDR3 is CASSQESTARQHF. CDR3 DNA sequence: TGTGCCAGCAGCCAAGAGAGTACGGCACGCCAGCATTTT.